In its sample, the clone carrying this T cell receptor (beta chain) was seen once. These data come from a study of PD-1 blockade in mismatch repair-deficient tumors. CDR3 length: 17 residues. J lost 2 bases, V lost 4 bases, and 7 bases had no gene match. Germline assignment: CDR1 SGHAT and CDR2 FQNNGV. Repertoires were generated with immunoSEQ multiplex PCR, while TCRdb's copy carries only in-frame clones and drops some. The sample contains 56,000 or so clones, about 84% of which appear only once. Here the sequenced sample was peripheral blood, taken around 19 weeks after starting pembrolizumab. This chain links TRBV11-2 with TRBJ2-7, with 14 bases matching TRBD2. The sequence derives from an adult with mismatch repair-deficient cancer. CDR3 coding DNA: TGTGCCAGCAGCTCCGGGACTAGCGGGAGTCATCCCTACGAGCAGTACTTC. Translated: CASSSGTSGSHPYEQYF.